This passage covers 15 T cell receptor beta chains from one sample sequenced in a study of blood T cell repertoires in COVID-19 (dated by TCRdb to 2019 to 2021). Library preparation employed the immunoSEQ multiplex PCR assay. Not all clones reach the TCRdb copy of this immuneACCESS table, which keeps in-frame sequences only. Checked studies attribute under half of the gap to unresolved V genes and leave the rest unexplained. Recorded for this sample are roughly 190,000 clones; 65% to 90% of them occurred a single time. The ten largest account for about an eighth of the sample. The source material was PBMCs or T cells enriched from blood (not recorded which). These receptors all come from a middle-aged man who had recovered from COVID-19.

The J gene is TRBJ2-2, the V gene TRBV2; TRBD1 aligns across 10 bases. The CDR3 is 16 amino acids. The germline V gene has CDR1 SNHLY and CDR2 FYNNEI. Losses at the gene ends were 6 bases for V and 0 bases for J; bases not matched to a gene: 4. The CDR3 DNA reads TGTGCCAGCAGATCCGGACAGGGGGCGAACACCGGGGAGCTGTTTTTT. Translation: CASRSGQGANTGELFF.

V and J are TRBV5-6 and TRBJ1-1; D uncertain. Trimming cost V 0 bases and J 1 base, with 10 bases left between them. Germline V gene data show CDR1 as SGHDT and CDR2 as YYEEEE. The CDR3 has 15 amino acids. The CDR3 sequence: CASSLVAEKNTEAFF. The DNA for the CDR3 is TGTGCCAGCAGCTTGGTGGCGGAAAAGAACACTGAAGCTTTCTTT. The full variable domain, with the rest looked up from reference TRBV5-6 and TRBJ1-1, is DAGVTQSPTHLIKTRGQQVTLRCSPKSGHDTVSWYQQALGQGPQFIFQYYEEEERQRGNFPDRFSGHQFPNYSSELNVNALLLGDSALYLCASSLVAEKNTEAFFGQGTRLTVV.

The chain links TRBV7-2 to TRBJ2-5; 8 bases line up with TRBD2. The germline V gene encodes CDR1 SGHTA and CDR2 FQGNSA. Losses at the gene ends were 5 bases for V and 3 bases for J; bases not matched to a gene: 8. This CDR3 contains 15 residues. The CDR3 reads CASSGSTSGKETQYF. The CDR3 coding sequence is TGTGCCAGCAGCGGATCTACTAGCGGAAAAGAGACCCAGTACTTC. Complete variable domain (other parts from reference TRBV7-2 and TRBJ2-5): GAGVSQSPSNKVTEKGKDVELRCDPISGHTALYWYRQSLGQGLEFLIYFQGNSAPDKSGLPSDRFSAERTGGSVSTLTIQRTQQEDSAVYLCASSGSTSGKETQYFGPGTRLLVL.

The V gene is TRBV6-6, the J gene TRBJ1-1; possible D gene TRBD1, 6 bases. Germline V lookup: CDR1 MNHNY, CDR2 SVGAGI (reference sequence). V shed 4 bases and J shed 11 bases, with 20 bases lying between them. CDR3 length: 14 amino acids. This chain's CDR3 is CASSSDRIGFGAFF. CDR3 nucleotide sequence: TGTGCCAGCAGTTCCGACAGGATCGGCTTTGGGGCTTTCTTT.

J is TRBJ2-1 and V is TRBV5-1; D is ambiguous. The CDR3 runs 14 residues. Trimming shortened V by 1 base and J by 0 bases, and 5 bases separated the two germline ends. The V gene's germline CDR1 is SGHRS and CDR2 YFSETQ. The CDR3 reads CASSLLSSYNEQFF. The DNA for the CDR3 is TGCGCCAGCAGCTTGCTAAGCTCCTACAATGAGCAGTTCTTC.

This clone came up a few times. The rearrangement joins TRBV19 to TRBJ2-2; D not resolved. The germline V gene has CDR1 LNHDA and CDR2 SQIVND (reference sequence). V was clipped by 4 bases and J by 3 bases, with 9 bases between them. This CDR3 has 14 amino acids. CDR3 DNA sequence: TGTGCCAGTAGTACCTCTGTCTACACCGGGGAGCTGTTTTTT. This gives the protein CASSTSVYTGELFF.

This clone was observed a handful of times. This sequence joins TRBV2 and TRBJ2-7, with no clear D. Germline CDR1 SNHLY, CDR2 FYNNEI. The CDR3 spans 11 residues. The V end was cut by 5 bases, the J end by 3 bases, with 5 bases between. CDR3 in amino acids: CASSLYYEQYV. The CDR3 DNA reads TGTGCCAGCAGTTTATACTACGAGCAGTACGTC.

CDR3 protein: CASAVRGRRPYNEQFF. CDR3 nucleotide sequence: TGTGCCAGCGCCGTGAGGGGGAGAAGGCCCTACAATGAGCAGTTCTTC. V usage is TRBV7-3 and J usage is TRBJ2-1; D might be TRBD1 (6 bases). CDR3 length equals 16 residues. Germline V gene data show CDR1 as SGHTA and CDR2 as FQGTGA. Trimming pared 8 bases from V and 2 bases from J, leaving 19 bases between.

CDR3 nucleotide sequence: TGTGCCAGCAGCTTGGGCCCCCGGCTCGGATCACCCCTCCACTTT. The encoded protein is CASSLGPRLGSPLHF. The rearrangement uses TRBV7-2 and TRBJ1-6; D gene unclear. This CDR3 is built from 15 residues. From germline, CDR1 is SGHTA and CDR2 FQGNSA. The V end lost 3 bases, the J end lost 10 bases, and 16 bases lay between the germline ends.

The chain combines TRBV5-1 with TRBJ1-1; a weak D match, TRBD1 (6 bases). This CDR3 has 16 amino acids. Germline CDR1 and CDR2: SGHRS and YFSETQ. Trimming took 4 bases from V and 1 from J, leaving 17 bases between them. The CDR3 region has the DNA TGCGCCAGCAGCCGACTTCTACAGGGATCGAACACTGAAGCTTTCTTT. Encoded protein: CASSRLLQGSNTEAFF.

The V gene is TRBV6-1, the J gene TRBJ1-1; 8 nucleotides match TRBD1. The CDR3 sequence is 16 residues long. Germline values: CDR1 MNHNS, CDR2 SASEGT. The V gene end was trimmed by 4 bases and the J gene end by 1 base; junction bases not matched to a gene: 8. Written as DNA, the CDR3 is TGTGCCAGCAGTGGCCTCGGACAGGGCGGGAACACTGAAGCTTTCTTT. Translation gives CASSGLGQGGNTEAFF.

This chain connects TRBV7-2 to TRBJ1-2; D possibly corresponds to TRBD1 (5 bases). The CDR3 runs to 15 residues. Germline CDR1 SGHTA, CDR2 FQGNSA. The V gene lost 1 base and the J gene lost 3 bases, with 12 bases spanning the gap. CDR3 in DNA: TGTGCCAGCAGCTTAGTGACTCAAGGGGACTATGGCTACACCTTC. Translation gives CASSLVTQGDYGYTF.

The chain recombines TRBV14 with TRBJ2-3, with 9 bases that match TRBD2. J lost 3 bases, V lost 4 bases, and 5 bases had no gene match. The CDR3 totals 15 residues. Germline CDR1 and CDR2: SGHDN and FVKESK. CDR3 residues: CASSRGRAGTDTQYF. In DNA, the CDR3 is TGTGCCAGCAGCCGCGGGAGGGCCGGAACAGATACGCAGTATTTT.

The gene calls are TRBV10-2 and TRBJ2-1; 11 positions match TRBD2. The CDR3 contains 17 residues. Trimming took 3 bases from V and 4 from J; bases not matched to a gene: 8. In germline, CDR1 is WSHSY, CDR2 SAAADI. This CDR3 reads CASSDYDLAGGYNEQFF. Written as DNA, the CDR3 is TGCGCCAGCAGTGACTACGATCTAGCGGGAGGATACAATGAGCAGTTCTTC.

The rearrangement uses TRBV4-2 and TRBJ2-1; 11 bases are shared with TRBD1. V was pared by 1 base and J by 7 bases, with 6 bases of the junction left unmatched. The germline V gene has CDR1 LGHNA and CDR2 YNFKEQ. The CDR3 length is 16 residues. DNA for the CDR3: TGTGCCAGCAGCCAAGCCGGGACAGGGGGTTTAAATGAGCAGTTCTTC. Translation: CASSQAGTGGLNEQFF.